These 19 T cell receptor beta chains share one sample of origin, sequenced in a study of memory CD4+ T cells and cytomegalovirus serostatus. Single viable CD3+CD4+CD8-CD45RO+ cells were sorted as the memory CD4+ T cells. Generated by immunoSEQ multiplex PCR, the TCRdb table keeps only in-frame clones and is missing some. The data contain 25,000 to 35,000 clones, around 80% of them singletons. The source material was memory CD4+ T cells from blood. These receptors were taken from an adult in good health and CMV-seronegative.

V and J are TRBV7-2 and TRBJ2-7; no clear D. Trimming pared 7 bases from V and 3 bases from J, leaving 13 bases between. Germline V gene lookup returns CDR1 SGHTA and CDR2 FQGNSA. The CDR3 length is 13 residues. CDR3 in amino acids: CASNDRASYEQYF. The CDR3 coding sequence is TGTGCCAGCAACGACCGGGCCAGCTACGAGCAGTACTTC.

In its sample, this clone was seen once. The chain recombines TRBV5-1 with TRBJ1-6; 7 bases map to TRBD1. The length of the CDR3 is 15 residues. The junction had 8 bases not matched to a gene; V was cut back by 4 bases and J by 7 bases. Germline CDR1 and CDR2: SGHRS and YFSETQ. DNA for the CDR3: TGCGCCAGCAGCATTACGGGGGACAGCAATTCACCCCTCCACTTT. Protein product: CASSITGDSNSPLHF. The full variable domain, in which reference TRBV5-1 and TRBJ1-6 provide the parts outside the CDR3, is KAGVTQTPRYLIKTRGQQVTLSCSPISGHRSVSWYQQTPGQGLQFLFEYFSETQRNKGNFPGRFSGRQFSNSRSEMNVSTLELGDSALYLCASSITGDSNSPLHFGNGTRLTVT.

This clone was counted between two and nine times. The sample contains more than one DNA sequence encoding this CDR3. This chain links TRBV7-9 with TRBJ2-7; D might be TRBD1 (6 bases). This CDR3 is 12 amino acids long. CDR1 and CDR2 (germline): SEHNR, FQNEAQ (reference sequence). Trimming pared 4 bases from V and 4 bases from J, leaving 8 bases between. The CDR3 here is CASSSQGYEQYF. The CDR3 DNA reads TGTGCCAGCAGCTCACAGGGTTACGAGCAGTACTTC.

J is TRBJ1-2 and V is TRBV4-3; 8 bases agree with TRBD1. The germline V gene has CDR1 LGHNA and CDR2 YSLEER. Trimming took 1 base from V and 2 from J; bases not matched to a gene: 3. The CDR3 runs 15 residues. The CDR3 loop is CASSQGGQGNYGYTF. CDR3 bases: TGCGCCAGCAGCCAAGGAGGACAGGGAAACTATGGCTACACCTTC.

The chain is built from TRBV7-2 and TRBJ2-5; the D gene is possibly TRBD1 (6 bases). The CDR3 runs 15 residues. Germline V gene lookup returns CDR1 SGHTA and CDR2 FQGNSA. Trimming pared 6 bases from V and 1 base from J, leaving 15 bases between. The CDR3, as DNA: TGTGCCAGCAGGGTCCCAGGGGCGATCCAAGAGACCCAGTACTTC. It encodes CASRVPGAIQETQYF.

The rearrangement links TRBV4-2 to TRBJ1-4; TRBD1 might be the D (5 bases). The CDR3 totals 17 residues. Germline V gene data show CDR1 as LGHNA and CDR2 as YNFKEQ. Trimming stripped 0 bases from V and 6 bases from J, with 17 bases between. CDR3 coding DNA: TGTGCCAGCAGCCAAGATTTGGTGGCAGGGTCGCATGAAAAACTGTTTTTT. Protein: CASSQDLVAGSHEKLFF.

In its sample, this clone was seen a few times. This sequence joins TRBV10-3 and TRBJ1-1; D is unclear. V was trimmed by 6 bases and J by 3 bases, leaving 8 bases between them. This CDR3 spans 12 amino acids. Germline V gene data show CDR1 as ENHRY and CDR2 as SYGVKD. The CDR3 loop is CAISRGHTEAFF. The DNA for the CDR3 is TGTGCCATCAGCCGGGGTCACACTGAAGCTTTCTTT.

The chain combines TRBV7-9 with TRBJ2-4; unclear D gene. In germline, CDR1 is SEHNR, CDR2 FQNEAQ (reference sequence). V shed 3 bases and J shed 5 bases, with 8 bases lying between them. There are 13 residues in the CDR3. The CDR3 DNA follows: TGTGCCAGCAGCTTCAACGGCCAAAACATTCAGTACTTC. This codes for CASSFNGQNIQYF.

This clone was seen a few times. The chain uses TRBV7-6 and TRBJ1-5; 9 bases line up with TRBD1. The CDR3 has 15 residues. J was trimmed by 6 bases and V by 2 bases; bases with no gene match: 5. Germline V lookup: CDR1 SGHVS, CDR2 FNYEAQ. The CDR3 is CASSLSGQGLQPQHF. DNA of the CDR3: TGTGCCAGCAGCTTATCGGGACAGGGACTTCAGCCCCAGCATTTT. The entire variable domain, with the rest obtained from reference TRBV7-6 and TRBJ1-5, is as follows: GAGVSQSPRYKVTKRGQDVALRCDPISGHVSLYWYRQALGQGPEFLTYFNYEAQQDKSGLPNDRFSAERPEGSISTLTIQRTEQRDSAMYRCASSLSGQGLQPQHFGDGTRLSIL.

The V call is TRBV5-1, the J call TRBJ2-2; D is undetermined. CDR3 size: 12 residues. Germline V gene lookup returns CDR1 SGHRS and CDR2 YFSETQ. V lost 4 bases to trimming and J lost 6 bases, with 7 bases between them. CDR3 nucleotide sequence: TGCGCCAGCAGCATGGGGTCCGGGGAGCTGTTTTTT. This encodes CASSMGSGELFF.

The rearrangement uses TRBV28 and TRBJ2-5; 13 positions agree with TRBD2. The germline CDR1 and CDR2 sequences are MDHEN and SYDVKM. The CDR3 consists of 20 residues. Trimming took 6 bases from V and 1 from J; bases not matched to a gene: 17. CDR3 region: CASSGTTYRTSGGLQETQYF. DNA for the CDR3: TGTGCCAGCAGCGGCACCACTTACCGGACTAGCGGGGGCCTCCAAGAGACCCAGTACTTC.

The chain links TRBV7-9 to TRBJ2-3, with 7 bases that match TRBD2. This CDR3 spans 15 amino acids. CDR1 and CDR2 (germline): SEHNR, FQNEAQ (reference sequence). V gave up 5 bases and J gave up 1 base; unmatched junction bases: 6. The CDR3 DNA sequence: TGTGCCAGCAGCAGGGTAAGCGGGGGCACAGATACGCAGTATTTT. Its protein is CASSRVSGGTDTQYF.

The CDR3: CASSQEVQGAFIGGNTIYF. CDR3 bases: TGCGCCAGCAGCCAAGAGGTACAGGGGGCGTTTATAGGTGGAAACACCATATATTTT. The rearrangement joins TRBV4-3 to TRBJ1-3; 9 bases line up with TRBD1. This CDR3 contains 19 residues. The trim removed 0 bases at V and 3 bases at J, leaving 12 bases unmatched. CDR1 and CDR2 from the germline V gene are LGHNA and YSLEER.

This chain uses TRBV28 with TRBJ2-5; D gene unclear. This CDR3 has 11 residues. V lost 5 bases to trimming and J lost 2 bases, with 3 bases between them. Germline V gene lookup returns CDR1 MDHEN and CDR2 SYDVKM. The CDR3 sequence: CASSIQETQYF. CDR3 in DNA: TGTGCCAGCAGTATACAAGAGACCCAGTACTTC.

V usage is TRBV2 and J usage is TRBJ2-3; TRBD2 matches 9 bases. The CDR3 consists of 15 residues. J lost 2 bases, V lost 5 bases, and 5 bases had no gene match. Per germline, CDR1 SNHLY and CDR2 FYNNEI. CDR3 amino acids: CASSTLAGNTDTQYF. CDR3 nucleotide sequence: TGTGCCAGCAGTACCCTAGCGGGGAACACAGATACGCAGTATTTT.

The CDR3 DNA sequence: TGTGCCAGCAGTTTAGTGGCAGCTCAGCGGAGCTACACCTTC. Its protein is CASSLVAAQRSYTF. The chain combines TRBV28 with TRBJ1-2; no definite D call. Germline loops: CDR1 MDHEN, CDR2 SYDVKM. V dropped 2 bases and J dropped 9 bases, with 16 bases sitting between them. This CDR3 is built from 14 residues.

V gene TRBV6-6 combines with J gene TRBJ1-1; a possible D gene is TRBD1 (5 bases). V lost 6 bases to trimming and J lost 9 bases, with 11 bases between them. The CDR3 contains 11 residues. Germline V CDR1 and CDR2: MNHNY, SVGAGI (reference sequence). CDR3 sequence (DNA): TGTGCCAGCAGGGGGGAGGGGCAAGCTTTCTTT. As protein: CASRGEGQAFF.

The chain recombines TRBV7-8 with TRBJ2-7; 10 bases are a match to TRBD2. With 1 base clipped from V and 2 bases from J, the junction kept 8 bases outside the gene matches. The CDR3 sequence is 17 residues long. The germline V gene encodes CDR1 SGHVS and CDR2 FQNEAQ. The CDR3 region is CASSLGAVAGGTYEQYF. In DNA, the CDR3 is TGTGCCAGCAGCTTAGGGGCGGTAGCGGGGGGAACCTACGAGCAGTACTTC.

The chain is built from TRBV7-9 and TRBJ2-7; possibly TRBD1 or TRBD2 for D (5 bases each). Trimming took off 3 bases at V and 3 bases at J, with 15 bases between the two ends. The CDR3 contains 15 residues. Germline V gene lookup returns CDR1 SEHNR and CDR2 FQNEAQ (reference sequence). This chain's CDR3 is CASSLGVGRIYEQYF. The CDR3 DNA is TGTGCCAGCAGCTTGGGGGTAGGACGGATCTACGAGCAGTACTTC.